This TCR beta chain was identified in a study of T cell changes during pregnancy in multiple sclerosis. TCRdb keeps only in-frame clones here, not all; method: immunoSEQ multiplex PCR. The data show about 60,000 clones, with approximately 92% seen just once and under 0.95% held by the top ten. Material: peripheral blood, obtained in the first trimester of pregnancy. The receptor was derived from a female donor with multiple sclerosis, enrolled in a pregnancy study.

CDR3 sequence: CASSMWTGYEQYF. The CDR3 DNA reads as TGTGCCAGCAGCATGTGGACAGGCTACGAGCAGTACTTC. The chain has TRBV14 and TRBJ2-7; 7 nucleotides line up with TRBD1. Trimming cost V 5 bases and J 3 bases; bases outside gene matches: 4. The CDR3 consists of 13 residues. CDR1 SGHDN and CDR2 FVKESK come from the germline V gene.